A single sample gave rise to the 17 T cell receptor beta chains below, sequenced in a study of blood T cell repertoires in COVID-19. TCRdb keeps only in-frame clones here, not all; method: immunoSEQ multiplex PCR. This table has approximately 210,000 clones, 85% to 95% appearing once. Specimen: peripheral blood. Receptors were obtained from a man aged 25 to 45 with COVID-19, enrolled during active disease.

The chain combines TRBV5-1 with TRBJ2-7; D is possibly TRBD2 (5 bases). V shed 0 bases and J shed 3 bases, with 7 bases lying between them. The CDR3 has 13 amino acids. Germline CDR1 is SGHRS and CDR2 is YFSETQ. CDR3 residues: CASSLAGIYEQYF. CDR3 DNA: TGCGCCAGCAGCTTGGCCGGGATCTACGAGCAGTACTTC.

This clone was detected once. The genes are TRBV5-1 and TRBJ2-7; D not resolved. The CDR3 length is 14 residues. V was cut by 0 bases and J by 4 bases, with 11 bases left in between. Germline V CDR1 and CDR2: SGHRS, YFSETQ. The CDR3 is CASSLVGGGYEQYF. The CDR3 nucleotides read TGCGCCAGCAGCTTGGTAGGCGGCGGATACGAGCAGTACTTC.

The chain combines TRBV6-5 with TRBJ1-1; the D is unclear. V lost 0 bases and J lost 0, with 11 bases in between. The CDR3 loop spans 16 amino acids. Germline V gene data show CDR1 as MNHEY and CDR2 as SVGAGI. CDR3 coding DNA: TGTGCCAGCAGTTACTCGATTTTCAGCGTGAACACTGAAGCTTTCTTT. Amino acids: CASSYSIFSVNTEAFF.

This chain uses TRBV24-1 with TRBJ2-3; 8 bases agree with TRBD2. V was pared by 4 bases and J by 2 bases, with 10 bases of the junction left unmatched. Per the germline V gene, CDR1 is KGHDR and CDR2 is SFDVKD. This CDR3 spans 17 amino acids. DNA for the CDR3: TGTGCCACCAGTGAAGGGCTAGCGGGCCCATTCACAGATACGCAGTATTTT. Translating gives CATSEGLAGPFTDTQYF.

With respect to this clone: This sample also contains other DNA sequences that code for the same CDR3. This chain uses TRBV3-1 (or the pseudogene TRBV3-2) with TRBJ1-2, with D perhaps TRBD1 (6 bases). The V end was cut by 5 bases, the J end by 1 base, with 14 bases between. Germline CDR1 reads LGHDT; CDR2 reads YNNKEL (reference sequence). The CDR3 length is 15 residues. The chain's CDR3 is CASSSDRIINYGYTF. The CDR3 DNA reads TGTGCCAGCAGCTCTGACAGGATTATTAACTATGGCTACACCTTC.

In its sample, this clone was seen once. The CDR3 DNA follows: TGTGCCAGAAGCTCCTCAAGGACAGGTAAAGAGGGCTCTGGAAACACCATATATTTT. Amino acid sequence: CARSSSRTGKEGSGNTIYF. The gene calls are TRBV5-3 and TRBJ1-3; 7 nucleotides line up with TRBD1. TRBV5-3 belongs to the ORF category, with a function that is uncertain. The trim removed 3 bases at V and 0 bases at J, leaving 15 bases unmatched. This CDR3 spans 19 amino acids.

The chain recombines TRBV25-1 with TRBJ1-1, with 7 bases fitting TRBD1. CDR1 and CDR2 from the germline V gene are MGHDK and SYGVNS. V gave up 8 bases and J gave up 5 bases; unmatched junction bases: 8. CDR3 size: 13 residues. This CDR3 is CASLSTGMTEAFF. The CDR3 DNA follows: TGTGCCAGCCTCTCGACAGGGATGACTGAAGCTTTCTTT.

A word on this clone: The junction does not match germline at one end; this may be a read error. This chain joins TRBV5-4 and TRBJ1-6; TRBD1 matches 7 bases. The CDR3 sequence is 15 residues long. The germline V gene has CDR1 SGHNT and CDR2 YYREEE (reference sequence). In DNA form, the CDR3 reads TGTGCCAGCAGGGGGGACGGGACAGTACATTCAGCCCTCCACTTT. Its translation: CASRGDGTVHSALHF.

The rearrangement links TRBV29-1 to TRBJ2-5, with 10 nucleotides matching TRBD2. CDR1 SQVTM and CDR2 ANQGSEA come from the germline V gene. V trimming: 8 bases; J trimming: 7 bases; junction bases outside the gene matches: 10. The CDR3 runs to 13 residues. The CDR3 DNA reads as TGCAGCTACGTCGGGACTAGCGTTGGGACCCAGTACTTC. The encoded protein is CSYVGTSVGTQYF. Together with reference TRBV29-1 and TRBJ2-5, the CDR3 gives the full variable domain: SAVISQKPSRDICQRGTSLTIQCQVDSQVTMMFWYRQQPGQSLTLIATANQGSEATYESGFVIDKFPISRPNLTFSTLTVSNMSPEDSSIYLCSYVGTSVGTQYFGPGTRLLVL.

This chain links TRBV29-1 with TRBJ2-2, with TRBD1 matching 8 bases. The CDR3 is made up of 14 amino acids. V was clipped by 6 bases and J by 0 bases; unmatched bases: 3. Germline values: CDR1 SQVTM, CDR2 ANQGSEA. In nucleotides, the CDR3 is TGCAGCGTCGGGACAGGTTCGAACACCGGGGAGCTGTTTTTT. Amino acids: CSVGTGSNTGELFF.

CDR3 sequence: CASSLQGSGYTF. CDR3 nucleotides: TGTGCCAGCAGTTTACAGGGAAGTGGCTACACCTTC. The chain combines TRBV6-2 or TRBV6-3 with TRBJ1-2, with D tentatively TRBD1 (6 bases). This CDR3 comprises 12 residues. V gave up 4 bases and J gave up 7 bases, with 10 bases separating them. CDR1 is MNHEY, CDR2 SVGEGT, per germline.

The chain links TRBV7-9 to TRBJ1-5, with unresolved D. Germline-derived CDR1 and CDR2 are SEHNR and FQNEAQ (reference sequence). Trimming removed 1 base from V and 6 bases from J, with 7 bases in between. CDR3 length equals 13 residues. The CDR3 DNA is TGTGCCAGCAGCTTAGAATCAGGTCAGCCCCAGCATTTT. It specifies CASSLESGQPQHF.

This clone appeared a single time. This chain's CDR3 is CASSPFVPKGNNQPQHF. The CDR3 DNA reads as TGTGCCAGCAGTCCCTTTGTCCCCAAGGGGAACAATCAGCCCCAGCATTTT. The J gene is TRBJ1-5, the V gene TRBV27; D is perhaps TRBD1 (5 bases). Trimming took off 5 bases at V and 3 bases at J, with 20 bases between the two ends. The CDR3 covers 17 residues. Germline assignment: CDR1 MNHEY and CDR2 SMNVEV (reference sequence).

The rearrangement uses TRBV30 and TRBJ1-3, with unresolved D. The CDR3 is made up of 12 amino acids. Trimming cost V 5 bases and J 5 bases, with 10 bases left between them. Germline CDR1 GTSNPN, CDR2 SVGIG (reference sequence). CDR3 region: CAWAQDRNTIYF. The CDR3 DNA sequence: TGTGCCTGGGCCCAGGATCGAAACACCATATATTTT.

The chain is built from TRBV7-9 and TRBJ1-1, with D possibly matching TRBD1 (5 bases). V dropped 2 bases and J dropped 1 base, with 8 bases sitting between them. Per germline, CDR1 SEHNR and CDR2 FQNEAQ (reference sequence). The CDR3 is made up of 14 amino acids. CDR3: CASSLNQGNTEAFF. CDR3 bases: TGTGCCAGCAGCTTAAACCAGGGGAACACTGAAGCTTTCTTT.

This clone was seen only once. The rearrangement joins TRBV27 to TRBJ2-2, with 7 bases that match TRBD1. Germline V gene data show CDR1 as MNHEY and CDR2 as SMNVEV (reference sequence). CDR3 length: 16 amino acids. V trimming: 5 bases; J trimming: 6 bases; junction bases outside the gene matches: 12. The DNA for the CDR3 is TGTGCCAGCAGTCGACTTTACAGGGGATGGGCCGGGGAGCTGTTTTTT. Protein: CASSRLYRGWAGELFF.

The CDR3 DNA reads as TGTGCCAGCAGTTTAGCTACAGGGGCTCCGAGGGAAGAGCAGTACTTC. It codes for CASSLATGAPREEQYF. The chain is built from TRBV27 and TRBJ2-7; 7 bases match TRBD1. CDR3 length: 16 residues. Germline V gives CDR1 MNHEY, CDR2 SMNVEV (reference sequence). The ends lost 2 bases at V and 7 bases at J; junction bases unmatched: 14.